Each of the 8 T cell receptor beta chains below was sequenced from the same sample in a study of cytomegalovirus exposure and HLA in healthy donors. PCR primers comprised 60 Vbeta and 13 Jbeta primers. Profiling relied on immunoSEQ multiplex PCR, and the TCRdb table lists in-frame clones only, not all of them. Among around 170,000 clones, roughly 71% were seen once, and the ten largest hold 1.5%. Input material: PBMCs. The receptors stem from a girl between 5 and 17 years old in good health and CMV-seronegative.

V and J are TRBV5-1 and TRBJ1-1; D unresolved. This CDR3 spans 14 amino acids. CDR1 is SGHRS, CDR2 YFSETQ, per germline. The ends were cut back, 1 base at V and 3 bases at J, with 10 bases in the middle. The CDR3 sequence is CASSLLAEDTEAFF. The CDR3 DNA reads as TGCGCCAGCAGCTTGCTGGCCGAGGACACTGAAGCTTTCTTT.

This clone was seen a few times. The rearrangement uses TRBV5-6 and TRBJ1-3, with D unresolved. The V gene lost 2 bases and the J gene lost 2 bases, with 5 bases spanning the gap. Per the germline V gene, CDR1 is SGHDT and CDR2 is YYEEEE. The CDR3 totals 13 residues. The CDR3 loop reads CASSFTAGNTIYF. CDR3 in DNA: TGTGCCAGCAGCTTCACAGCTGGAAACACCATATATTTT.

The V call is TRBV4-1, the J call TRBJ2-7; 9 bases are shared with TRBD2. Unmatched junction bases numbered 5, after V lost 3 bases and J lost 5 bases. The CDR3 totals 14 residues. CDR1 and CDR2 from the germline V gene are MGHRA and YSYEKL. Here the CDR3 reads CASSHPGTSNEQYF. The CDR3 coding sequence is TGCGCCAGCAGCCATCCCGGGACTAGCAACGAGCAGTACTTC.

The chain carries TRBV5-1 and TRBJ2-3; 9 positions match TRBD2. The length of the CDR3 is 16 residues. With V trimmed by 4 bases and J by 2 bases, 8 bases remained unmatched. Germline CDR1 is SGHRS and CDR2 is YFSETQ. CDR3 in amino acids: CASSRSSGEPTDTQYF. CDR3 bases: TGCGCCAGCAGCCGCTCTAGCGGGGAACCCACAGATACGCAGTATTTT.

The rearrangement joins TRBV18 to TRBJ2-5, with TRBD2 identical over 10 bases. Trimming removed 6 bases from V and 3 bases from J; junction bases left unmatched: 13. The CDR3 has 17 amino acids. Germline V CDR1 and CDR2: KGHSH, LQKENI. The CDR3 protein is CASSSRPSGGTKETQYF. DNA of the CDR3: TGTGCCAGCTCCTCCCGGCCTAGCGGGGGAACGAAAGAGACCCAGTACTTC.

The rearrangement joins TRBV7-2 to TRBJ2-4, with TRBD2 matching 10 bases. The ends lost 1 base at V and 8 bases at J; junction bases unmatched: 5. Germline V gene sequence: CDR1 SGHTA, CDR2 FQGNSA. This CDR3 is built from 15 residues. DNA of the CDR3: TGTGCCAGCAGCTTAGGGTCCAGCGGGGGGGACATTCAGTACTTC. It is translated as CASSLGSSGGDIQYF.

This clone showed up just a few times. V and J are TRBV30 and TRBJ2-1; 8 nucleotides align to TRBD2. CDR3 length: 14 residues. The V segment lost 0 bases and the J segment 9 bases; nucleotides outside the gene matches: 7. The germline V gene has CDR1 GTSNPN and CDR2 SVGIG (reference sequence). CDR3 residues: CAWSVGLAGIEQFF. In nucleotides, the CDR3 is TGTGCCTGGAGTGTAGGGTTAGCGGGGATTGAGCAGTTCTTC. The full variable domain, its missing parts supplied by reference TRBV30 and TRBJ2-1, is SQTIHQWPATLVQPVGSPLSLECTVEGTSNPNLYWYRQAAGRGLQLLFYSVGIGQISSEVPQNLSASRPQDRQFILSSKKLLLSDSGFYLCAWSVGLAGIEQFFGPGTRLTVL.

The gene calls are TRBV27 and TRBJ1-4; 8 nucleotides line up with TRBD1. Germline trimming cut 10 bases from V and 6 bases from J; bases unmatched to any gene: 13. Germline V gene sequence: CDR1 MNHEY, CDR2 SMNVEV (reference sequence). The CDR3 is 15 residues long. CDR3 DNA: TGTGCCACCCAGGGGGTCGCGACAGGGGATGAAAAACTGTTTTTT. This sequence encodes CATQGVATGDEKLFF.